This TCR beta chain was retrieved from a study of T cell repertoires in cytomegalovirus infection. This CDR3 is built from 10 residues. Deletions cut 7 bases from V and 3 bases from J, with 3 bases between. Germline CDR1 and CDR2: MNHEY and SVGEGT. Worth noting for this clonotype: Its target is not known.

TCRdb recomputed calls from the reads with MiXCR, one row per CDR3 protein. The sample has roughly 51,000 distinct CDR3 sequences, over 15% seen once. Sequenced here: CD8+ T cells from cultured PBMCs, sampled from culture after CMV antigen stimulation. The chain combines TRBV6-2 or TRBV6-3 with TRBJ1-1; D is uncertain. This TCR was sampled from a human donor in good health (CMV status not recorded). Some clones in this sample may be carry-over from other donors' samples. CDR3 sequence (DNA): TGTGCCAGCAAGGACACTGAAGCTTTCTTT. This gives the protein CASKDTEAFF.